The source of this T cell receptor (beta chain) is a study of radiotherapy plus CTLA-4 blockade in lung cancer. Regarding the study as a whole: Reported findings show early blood T cell clone dynamics, with interferon-beta, best predicted response.

This clone is termed medium-sized (0.01 to 0.1%). The antigen remains undetermined. Per germline, CDR1 SGHTA and CDR2 FQGNSA. With 2 bases removed from V and 3 bases from J, the gap between germline ends came to 11 bases. The CDR3 has 16 residues. Receiving focal radiation plus CTLA-4 blockade with ipilimumab were patients who had chemo-refractory metastatic non-small-cell lung cancer. Some clones are missing from TCRdb's copy, which holds only in-frame ones; the method was immunoSEQ multiplex PCR. The sample gives 50,000 to 60,000 clones, 70% to 85% of which show up once; 6.1% is in the top ten. The starting material was peripheral blood, obtained from a patient treated with radiotherapy plus ipilimumab. The sequence was collected from a human donor with non-small cell lung cancer whose response to radiotherapy plus ipilimumab could not be evaluated. The rearrangement links TRBV7-2 to TRBJ1-6; the D gene is possibly TRBD1 (5 bases). The CDR3 DNA follows: TGTGCCAGCAGCTTAAGAACAGGCAACTATAATTCACCCCTCCACTTT. This sequence encodes CASSLRTGNYNSPLHF.